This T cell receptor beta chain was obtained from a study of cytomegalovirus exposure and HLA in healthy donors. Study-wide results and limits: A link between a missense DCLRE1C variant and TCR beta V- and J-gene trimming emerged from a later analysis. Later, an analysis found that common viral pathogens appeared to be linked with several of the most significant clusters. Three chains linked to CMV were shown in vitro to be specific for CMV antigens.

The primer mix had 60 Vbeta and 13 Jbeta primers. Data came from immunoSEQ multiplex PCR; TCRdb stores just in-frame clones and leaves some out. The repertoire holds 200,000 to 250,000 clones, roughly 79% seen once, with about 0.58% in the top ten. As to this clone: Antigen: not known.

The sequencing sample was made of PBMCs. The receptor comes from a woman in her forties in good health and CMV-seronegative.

CDR3 protein: CASSPRRGDQPQHF. In DNA, the CDR3 is TGTGCCAGCTCACCACGCAGGGGAGATCAGCCCCAGCATTTT. The chain couples TRBV18 to TRBJ1-5; the D gene is possibly TRBD1 (6 bases). CDR3 size: 14 residues. Germline values: CDR1 KGHSH, CDR2 LQKENI. Trimming took off 1 base at V and 5 bases at J, with 9 bases between the two ends.